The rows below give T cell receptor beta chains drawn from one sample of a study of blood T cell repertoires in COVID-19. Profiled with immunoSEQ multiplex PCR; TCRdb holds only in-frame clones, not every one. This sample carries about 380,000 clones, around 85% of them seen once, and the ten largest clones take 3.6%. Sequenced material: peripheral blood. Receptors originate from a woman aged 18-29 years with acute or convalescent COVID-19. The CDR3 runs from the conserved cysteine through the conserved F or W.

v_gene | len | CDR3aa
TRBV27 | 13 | CASSLTGGYGYTF
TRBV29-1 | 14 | CSTGTSGSMDEQFF
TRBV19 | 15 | CASSIDSGPREKLFF
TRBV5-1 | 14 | CASSSGINTGELFF
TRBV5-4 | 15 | CASSFRDREKNIQYF
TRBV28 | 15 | CASSSLQTDREKLFF
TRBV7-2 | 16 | CASSASGTGSGNTIYF
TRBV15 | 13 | CATSRDFRSGAFF
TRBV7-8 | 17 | CASSFRYRGIVWQPQHF
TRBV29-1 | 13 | CSVRESSGNTIYF
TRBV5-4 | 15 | CASSLGQGTYEKLFF
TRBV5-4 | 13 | CASSTNRGPEAFF
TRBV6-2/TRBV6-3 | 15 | CASRLAGGATYEQYF
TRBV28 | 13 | CASNGVETGELFF
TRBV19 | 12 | CASSMDSYGYTF
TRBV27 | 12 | CASSSLAYEQYF
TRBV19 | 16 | CASSIVGGASGNTIYF
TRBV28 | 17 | CASSAKTGALSNQPQHF
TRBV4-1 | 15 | CASSQDRGPTGELFF
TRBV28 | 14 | CASSFLRGQETQYF
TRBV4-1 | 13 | CASSLTSGETQYF
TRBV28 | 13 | CASSSDSYYGYTF
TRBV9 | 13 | CASSGTGSYEQYF
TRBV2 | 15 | CASSEGTGDPYEQYF
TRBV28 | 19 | CASSLRGLAGGESSYEQYF
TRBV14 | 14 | CASSPTWTGGEQYF
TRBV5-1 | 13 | CASSVDRGREAFF
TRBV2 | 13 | CASSEPLTYGYTF
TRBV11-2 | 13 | CASSLAQGIDYTF
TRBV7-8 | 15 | CASSFLADRATEAFF
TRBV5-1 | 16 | CASSLGAGGRAGELFF
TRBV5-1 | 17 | CASSIFSTGPSGTEAFF
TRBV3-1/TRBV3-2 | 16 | CASSNGLAGGPAEQFF
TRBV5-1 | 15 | CASSLDRGGLETQYF
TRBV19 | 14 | CASSISAGAYEQYF
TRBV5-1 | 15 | CASSGRGGVNTEAFF
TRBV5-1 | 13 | CASSEGAWTEAFF
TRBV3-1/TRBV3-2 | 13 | CASSQAGNEKLFF
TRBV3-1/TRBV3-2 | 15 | CASSPRVMGNTEAFF
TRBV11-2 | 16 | CASSSGTGGWGNIQYF
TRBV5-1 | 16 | CASSPGQGYSQETQYF
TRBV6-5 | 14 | CASTTGIASYEQYF
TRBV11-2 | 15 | CASSSDRDRTDTQYF
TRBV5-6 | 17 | CASSLGTGGEIGYGYTF